This TCR beta chain appears in the sequencing data of a study of CD8 T cells in ankylosing spondylitis. General observations from the study: In ankylosing spondylitis patients, matched synovial fluid reportedly showed significant enrichment of disease-linked clones. Characteristic of ankylosing spondylitis blood, it appeared, was a TCR beta motif comprising several highly homologous variants. Disease-linked clones bore a CD8+ phenotype and were relatively rare in peripheral blood.

With molecular barcodes, quantitative 5'-RACE was used to make the TCR beta libraries. TCRdb re-derived calls from the 5' RACE reads in MiXCR, one entry per CDR3 protein. The data show 220,000 or so distinct CDR3 sequences, 15% to 20% seen once. This CDR3 contains 16 residues. V was cut by 1 base and J by 5 bases, with 17 bases left in between. Germline CDR1 SGHKS, CDR2 YYEKEE (reference sequence). This clonotype was detected only a few times. Its antigen is unknown. The V and J genes are TRBV5-5 and TRBJ2-3; D possibly matches TRBD1 or TRBD2 (5 bases each). Sequencing was done on a sample of blood, either unsorted or a sorted T cell fraction (not recorded which). This receptor was taken from a male donor with ankylosing spondylitis. CDR3 in amino acids: CASSLWSQGSEDTQYF. The CDR3 coding sequence is TGTGCCAGCAGCTTGTGGTCGCAGGGTAGCGAAGATACGCAGTATTTT.